A single sample is the source of the 24 T cell receptor beta chains below, sequenced in a study of shared clonotypes between healthy human individuals. Here immunoSEQ multiplex PCR was the method, and the copy in TCRdb shows in-frame clones only, minus some. The data hold roughly 500,000 clones, with roughly 95% observed a single time. Sequenced material: naive CD4+ T cells sorted from blood. Sample subset: CD45RA+ positively selected. The source of these receptors is a woman aged 30 to 39 in good health.

This clone was detected once. The chain couples TRBV11-2 to TRBJ2-7; possibly TRBD2 for D (6 bases). Trimming left V 5 bases short and J 6 bases short, with 20 bases between. Germline V gene lookup returns CDR1 SGHAT and CDR2 FQNNGV. This CDR3 is built from 15 residues. The CDR3 loop is CASSHLRRLGFEQYF. In DNA, the CDR3 is TGTGCCAGCAGCCACCTCCGGCGACTAGGATTCGAGCAGTACTTC.

The chain employs TRBV5-1 and TRBJ2-3, with D uncertain. Trimming left V 2 bases short and J 3 bases short, with 4 bases between. CDR1 is SGHRS, CDR2 YFSETQ, per germline. This CDR3 has 12 amino acids. Here the CDR3 reads CASSFRTDTQYF. The DNA for the CDR3 is TGCGCCAGCAGCTTTAGAACAGATACGCAGTATTTT.

This rearrangement joins TRBV5-4 to TRBJ2-7; D unresolved. The germline CDR1 and CDR2 sequences are SGHNT and YYREEE (reference sequence). The V gene lost 0 bases and the J gene lost 0 bases, with 4 bases spanning the gap. CDR3 length equals 13 residues. CDR3 nucleotides: TGTGCCAGCAGCTTGGTTTCCTCCTACGAGCAGTACTTC. Protein product: CASSLVSSYEQYF.

This chain uses TRBV5-8 with TRBJ1-5; unclear D gene. CDR3 length: 13 residues. V was clipped by 0 bases and J by 7 bases, with 8 bases between them. The germline V gene encodes CDR1 SGHTS and CDR2 YDEGEE. CDR3 region: CASSLGGTQPQHF. The CDR3, as DNA: TGTGCCAGCAGCTTGGGGGGTACCCAGCCCCAGCATTTT.

This chain uses TRBV18 with TRBJ2-7; 7 positions agree with TRBD2. CDR3 length: 14 amino acids. J lost 3 bases, V lost 1 base, and 3 bases had no gene match. The germline V gene encodes CDR1 KGHSH and CDR2 LQKENI. The CDR3, as DNA: TGTGCCAGCTCACCACGGGGGGGATACTACGAGCAGTACTTC. Protein: CASSPRGGYYEQYF.

The chain is built from TRBV5-1 and TRBJ2-1; TRBD2 matches at 10 bases. Germline trimming cut 9 bases from V and 4 bases from J; bases unmatched to any gene: 10. The germline CDR1 and CDR2 sequences are SGHRS and YFSETQ. The CDR3 runs 15 residues. The CDR3 region is CATQRTAGGYNEQFF. The CDR3 coding sequence is TGCGCCACCCAACGAACAGCGGGAGGGTACAATGAGCAGTTCTTC.

The rearrangement joins TRBV29-1 to TRBJ1-1; no clear D. V gave up 2 bases and J gave up 3 bases, with 10 bases separating them. This CDR3 is 13 amino acids long. CDR1 and CDR2 from the germline V gene are SQVTM and ANQGSEA. The CDR3 sequence is CSVESFMDTEAFF. In DNA, the CDR3 is TGCAGCGTTGAATCTTTTATGGACACTGAAGCTTTCTTT.

The V call is TRBV7-9, the J call TRBJ2-5, with no clear D. Trimming removed 2 bases from V and 2 bases from J, with 9 bases in between. This CDR3 spans 14 amino acids. The germline V gene has CDR1 SEHNR and CDR2 FQNEAQ (reference sequence). CDR3 protein: CASSLLFAQETQYF. CDR3 DNA sequence: TGTGCCAGCAGCTTACTGTTTGCGCAAGAGACCCAGTACTTC.

V usage is TRBV2 and J usage is TRBJ1-4; 9 bases are a match to TRBD1. This CDR3 comprises 14 residues. The germline V gene encodes CDR1 SNHLY and CDR2 FYNNEI. The junction had 4 bases not matched to a gene; V was cut back by 4 bases and J by 7 bases. CDR3 residues: CASSVQGAAEKLFF. The CDR3 nucleotides are TGTGCCAGCAGTGTACAGGGGGCCGCTGAAAAACTGTTTTTT.

This sequence joins TRBV4-2 and TRBJ2-1; possibly TRBD1 for D (5 bases). CDR1 LGHNA and CDR2 YNFKEQ come from the germline V gene. V was pared by 3 bases and J by 8 bases, with 20 bases between. CDR3 size: 16 residues. This CDR3 is CASSQMTVATIDEQFF. The CDR3, as DNA: TGTGCCAGCAGCCAGATGACAGTCGCTACTATAGATGAGCAGTTCTTC.

The chain joins TRBV6-5 to TRBJ1-4, with 12 nucleotides matching TRBD1. V lost 6 bases to trimming and J lost 10 bases; unmatched junction nucleotides: 9. Germline CDR1 is MNHEY and CDR2 is SVGAGI. This CDR3 has 15 amino acids. The CDR3 region is CASSDPGTGGRKLFF. CDR3 nucleotides: TGTGCCAGCAGCGACCCCGGGACAGGGGGCAGAAAACTGTTTTTT.

Only one count was recorded for this clone. The chain is built from TRBV19 and TRBJ2-7, with TRBD2 as a possible D gene (6 bases). Germline assignment: CDR1 LNHDA and CDR2 SQIVND (reference sequence). V lost 5 bases and J lost 1, with 15 bases in between. The CDR3 has 15 residues. CDR3 amino acids: CASSDSRLVSYEQYF. CDR3 DNA sequence: TGTGCCAGTAGTGATTCCCGACTAGTATCCTACGAGCAGTACTTC.

The chain employs TRBV11-3 and TRBJ2-5; the match to TRBD2 covers 10 bases. V was pared by 2 bases and J by 4 bases, with 4 bases of the junction left unmatched. The length of the CDR3 is 15 residues. Germline V CDR1 and CDR2: SGHNT, YENEEA. The CDR3 loop reads CASSLSGRATETQYF. The CDR3 region has the DNA TGTGCCAGCAGCTTAAGCGGGAGGGCCACAGAGACCCAGTACTTC.

This clone was recorded once. V usage is TRBV1 and J usage is TRBJ2-2; TRBD2 reflects the table's D call only, with no check against the DNA. TRBV1 is marked as a pseudogene. This CDR3 has 17 residues. In DNA, the CDR3 is TGCACCAGCAGCCAAGATCGCCCTAGCGGGCATACCGGGGAGCTGTTTTTT. Protein product: CTSSQDRPSGHTGELFF.

The chain couples TRBV11-2 to TRBJ2-1; the D is unclear. Germline V gene data show CDR1 as SGHAT and CDR2 as FQNNGV. The V and J ends lost 1 base and 5 bases respectively, with 12 bases between them. The CDR3 loop spans 15 amino acids. The DNA for the CDR3 is TGTGCCAGCAGCTTAGTAACCTTGCCTAACAATGAGCAGTTCTTC. It translates to CASSLVTLPNNEQFF.

This rearrangement joins TRBV15 to TRBJ2-7; the D is unclear. CDR3 length equals 13 residues. The V end was cut by 1 base, the J end by 2 bases, with 6 bases between. CDR1 and CDR2 from the germline V gene are LNHNV and YYDKDF (reference sequence). CDR3 region: CATSRGAAYEQYF. CDR3 nucleotides: TGTGCCACCAGCAGAGGGGCAGCCTACGAGCAGTACTTC.

The chain uses TRBV19 and TRBJ1-1; D not certain. V lost 7 bases and J 0 bases, leaving 18 bases between the germline ends. Germline CDR1 reads LNHDA; CDR2 reads SQIVND (reference sequence). This CDR3 is 16 amino acids long. CDR3 coding DNA: TGTGCCAGTACCCTTAGTCGGGCAGCTATGAACACTGAAGCTTTCTTT. This sequence encodes CASTLSRAAMNTEAFF.

The chain employs TRBV28 and TRBJ2-2; 9 bases fit TRBD2. In germline, CDR1 is MDHEN, CDR2 SYDVKM. With V trimmed by 6 bases and J by 2 bases, 4 bases remained unmatched. The CDR3 has 15 amino acids. The CDR3 protein is CASRRGGSNTGELFF. DNA of the CDR3: TGTGCCAGCAGGCGGGGGGGTTCCAACACCGGGGAGCTGTTTTTT.

The rearrangement uses TRBV9 and TRBJ2-2, with D uncertain. The CDR3 is made up of 14 amino acids. The germline gives CDR1 SGDLS, CDR2 YYNGEE. V lost 4 bases, J lost 2 bases, and 9 bases lay in between. The chain's CDR3 is CASSPWGNTGELFF. The CDR3 DNA follows: TGTGCCAGCAGCCCCTGGGGTAACACCGGGGAGCTGTTTTTT.

The chain has TRBV28 and TRBJ2-2; perhaps TRBD1 as D (5 bases). The germline V gene has CDR1 MDHEN and CDR2 SYDVKM. The CDR3 length is 15 residues. Trimming took off 7 bases at V and 1 base at J, with 13 bases between the two ends. CDR3 DNA: TGTGCCAGCATCCCTTCCACAGGGAACACCGGGGAGCTGTTTTTT. Translation gives CASIPSTGNTGELFF. Combining the CDR3 with reference TRBV28 and TRBJ2-2 gives the whole variable domain DVKVTQSSRYLVKRTGEKVFLECVQDMDHENMFWYRQDPGLGLRLIYFSYDVKMKEKGDIPEGYSVSREKKERFSLILESASTNQTSMYLCASIPSTGNTGELFFGEGSRLTVL.

The chain recombines TRBV9 with TRBJ1-3; D perhaps matches TRBD1 (5 bases). V lost 3 bases, J lost 4 bases, and 14 bases lay in between. Germline CDR1 and CDR2: SGDLS and YYNGEE. This CDR3 region has 15 residues. DNA for the CDR3: TGTGCCAGCAGCGCCTACCAGGGAGCCGGAAACACCATATATTTT. Residues: CASSAYQGAGNTIYF.

The J gene is TRBJ2-7, the V gene TRBV13; TRBD2 matches 9 bases. The V segment lost 0 bases and the J segment 2 bases; nucleotides outside the gene matches: 11. The CDR3 covers 18 residues. Per the germline V gene, CDR1 is PRHDT and CDR2 is FYEKMQ (reference sequence). CDR3 protein: CASSLGDKYSGSPYEQYF. The CDR3 DNA is TGTGCCAGCAGCTTAGGGGACAAGTATAGCGGGAGTCCCTACGAGCAGTACTTC.

The genes are TRBV7-6 and TRBJ1-3, with D maybe TRBD1 (6 bases). Germline V CDR1 and CDR2: SGHVS, FNYEAQ. The CDR3 has 15 amino acids. Trimming took off 5 bases at V and 3 bases at J, with 14 bases between the two ends. The CDR3 DNA reads as TGTGCCAGCAGCCCCACCTCAGGGGTTGGAAACACCATATATTTT. It is translated as CASSPTSGVGNTIYF.

This rearrangement joins TRBV9 to TRBJ2-7; D may be TRBD2 (6 bases). The germline V and J ends were trimmed by 1 base and 7 bases, with 21 bases remaining between them. The CDR3 sequence is 16 residues long. Germline-derived CDR1 and CDR2 are SGDLS and YYNGEE. Written as DNA, the CDR3 is TGTGCCAGCAGCGTAAGGCGCGGGGCCGGGGCTGGGGAGCAGTACTTC. It is translated as CASSVRRGAGAGEQYF.